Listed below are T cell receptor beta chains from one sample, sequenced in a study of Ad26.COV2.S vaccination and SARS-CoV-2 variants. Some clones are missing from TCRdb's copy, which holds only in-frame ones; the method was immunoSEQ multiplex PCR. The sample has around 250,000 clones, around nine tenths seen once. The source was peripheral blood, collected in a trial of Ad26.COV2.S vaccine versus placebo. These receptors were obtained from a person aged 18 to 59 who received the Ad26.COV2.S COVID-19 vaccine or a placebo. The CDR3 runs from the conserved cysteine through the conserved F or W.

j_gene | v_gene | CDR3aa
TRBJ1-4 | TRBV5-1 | CASRPTATNEKLFF
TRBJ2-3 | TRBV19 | CASSRTSGGLRDTDTQYF
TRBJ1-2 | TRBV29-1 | CSVATMGRIYGYTF
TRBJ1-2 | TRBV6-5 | CASISGGGGYTF
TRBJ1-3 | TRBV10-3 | CAISTQDGVSGNTIYF
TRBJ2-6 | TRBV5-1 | CATGKGDRAISGANVLTF
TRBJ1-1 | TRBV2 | CASRTMGEAFF
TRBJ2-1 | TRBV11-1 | CASSYPGLAGGQFF
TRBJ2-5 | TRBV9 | CASSVGGGPGETQYF
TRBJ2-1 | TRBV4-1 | CASSQVSAGGSREQFF
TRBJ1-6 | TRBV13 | CASSLVVETGGLHF
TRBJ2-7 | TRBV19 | CASSFRAAVSYEQYF
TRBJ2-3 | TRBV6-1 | CASSVRPRGETDTQYF
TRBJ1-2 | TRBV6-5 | CASNRDREIRYGYTF
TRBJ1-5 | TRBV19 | CASSYRGMRLNQPQHF
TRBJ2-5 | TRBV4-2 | CASSQDSGETQYF
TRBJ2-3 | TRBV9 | CASSVLYGTDTQYF
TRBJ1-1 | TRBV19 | CASSILMTGEAFF
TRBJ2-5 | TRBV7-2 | CASSPGTLQETQYF
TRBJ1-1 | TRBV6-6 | CASSPKVRQGRNTEAFF
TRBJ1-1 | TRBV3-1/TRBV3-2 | CASMDRVNTEAFF
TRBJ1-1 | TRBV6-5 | CASTWTGANTEAFF
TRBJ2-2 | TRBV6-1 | CASSEAIGGGSHGELFF
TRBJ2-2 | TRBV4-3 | CASSQVFLAGGLWSTGELFF
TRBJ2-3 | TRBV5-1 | CASSLSRGGSDTQYF
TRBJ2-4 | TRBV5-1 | CASSSRQGSNIQYF
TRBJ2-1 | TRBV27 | CASTPYPGASGNEQFF
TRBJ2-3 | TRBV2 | CASTSTSGGGQSQYF
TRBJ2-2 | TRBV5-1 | CASSSTVTGELFF